This entry lists 31 T cell receptor beta chains sequenced from one sample in a study of blood T cells in healthy people across ages. Sample-barcoded 5' priming and a J-beta primer mix drove a second PCR of 7 to 11 cycles. TCRdb passed the 5' RACE reads through MiXCR, listing each CDR3 protein once. The table records some 1.5 million distinct CDR3 sequences, over 25% of them present only once. Sequenced material: blood. The receptors were sampled from a woman aged 25 to 45 in good health.

Regarding this clonotype: The CDR3 does not end in the conserved phenylalanine or tryptophan, so this is likely a read error. The chain couples TRBV20-1 to TRBJ2-3; 7 bases are a match to TRBD2. The CDR3 runs to 18 residues. Germline-derived CDR1 and CDR2 are DFQATT and SNEGSKA (reference sequence). After removal of 1 base from V and 2 bases from J, the junction contained 15 bases not matched to a gene. CDR3 residues: CSARVELTGGFLTDTQYI. The CDR3 bases are TGCAGTGCTAGAGTGGAGTTAACGGGGGGATTTCTCACAGATACGCAGTATATT.

The sample holds a few counts of this clonotype. The chain couples TRBV4-3 to TRBJ2-7; 7 bases agree with TRBD2. The CDR3 extends over 18 amino acids. The trim removed 0 bases at V and 2 bases at J, leaving 13 bases unmatched. Germline values: CDR1 LGHNA, CDR2 YSLEER. In DNA form, the CDR3 reads TGCGCCAGCAGCCAAGATCGCGGCGTGGGAGGGCCGGCCTACGAGCAGTACTTC. Translated, it gives CASSQDRGVGGPAYEQYF.

This rearrangement joins TRBV7-6 to TRBJ1-2; 9 positions agree with TRBD1. The germline gives CDR1 SGHVS, CDR2 FNYEAQ. With 4 bases clipped from V and 6 bases from J, the junction kept 6 bases outside the gene matches. This CDR3 contains 14 residues. The CDR3 DNA sequence: TGTGCCAGCAGCTCTCCGAGACAGGGGGATGGCTACACCTTC. Translation: CASSSPRQGDGYTF. The full variable domain, with the rest looked up from reference TRBV7-6 and TRBJ1-2, is GAGVSQSPRYKVTKRGQDVALRCDPISGHVSLYWYRQALGQGPEFLTYFNYEAQQDKSGLPNDRFSAERPEGSISTLTIQRTEQRDSAMYRCASSSPRQGDGYTFGSGTRLTVV.

This clonotype was counted between two and nine times. The germline gene is not matched at one end of the junction; a read error may be the cause. This chain links TRBV5-1 with TRBJ1-6; D ambiguous. Germline CDR1 SGHRS, CDR2 YFSETQ. The CDR3 totals 13 residues. Written as DNA, the CDR3 is TGCGCCAGCAGCTTGGCAGAAAATTCACCCCCCCACTTT. This gives the protein CASSLAENSPPHF. The full variable domain, in which reference TRBV5-1 and TRBJ1-6 provide the parts outside the CDR3, is KAGVTQTPRYLIKTRGQQVTLSCSPISGHRSVSWYQQTPGQGLQFLFEYFSETQRNKGNFPGRFSGRQFSNSRSEMNVSTLELGDSALYLCASSLAENSPPHFGNGTRLTVT.

As concerns this clonotype: A read error may be the cause here, since a much bigger clone is one base away. This rearrangement joins TRBV11-2 to TRBJ2-5; the D gene is possibly TRBD2 (6 bases). Trimming stripped 3 bases from V and 4 bases from J, with 12 bases between. The CDR3 runs 14 residues. Per germline, CDR1 SGHAT and CDR2 FQNNGV. In DNA form, the CDR3 reads TGTGCCAGCAGCTTGGCGGAGGGCACAGAGACCCAGTACTTC. Translated, it gives CASSLAEGTETQYF.

The chain employs TRBV29-1 and TRBJ2-1, with 11 bases that match TRBD2. Germline CDR1 reads SQVTM; CDR2 reads ANQGSEA. This CDR3 spans 14 amino acids. The ends lost 5 bases at V and 5 bases at J; junction bases unmatched: 5. DNA for the CDR3: TGCAGCGTTCAAACTAGCGGGGGAGACAATGAGCAGTTCTTC. Encoded protein: CSVQTSGGDNEQFF.

This clonotype showed up just a few times. The J gene is TRBJ2-5, the V gene TRBV20-1; weak D call: TRBD2 (6 bases). CDR1 DFQATT and CDR2 SNEGSKA come from the germline V gene (reference sequence). The germline V and J ends were trimmed by 3 bases and 2 bases, with 22 bases remaining between them. This CDR3 region has 17 residues. The CDR3 reads CSARVPYGSRGQETQYF. In DNA form, the CDR3 reads TGCAGTGCTAGGGTCCCCTACGGAAGCCGGGGGCAAGAGACCCAGTACTTC.

V is TRBV6-6 and J is TRBJ1-5, with no clear D. V dropped 0 bases and J dropped 1 base, with 7 bases sitting between them. CDR3 length: 15 residues. Germline CDR1 is MNHNY and CDR2 is SVGAGI (reference sequence). Here the CDR3 DNA reads TGTGCCAGCAGTTACTCGAATCGGAGCAATCAGCCCCAGCATTTT. The encoded protein is CASSYSNRSNQPQHF.

For this clonotype: The junction departs from germline at one end; a sequencing error may be responsible. The chain couples TRBV2 to TRBJ2-4; D unclear. The J call is uncertain, as TRBJ2-7 better fits the DNA end. Germline values: CDR1 SNHLY, CDR2 FYNNEI. The CDR3 length is 12 residues. The CDR3 protein is CVSSDTNYEQYF. CDR3 sequence (DNA): TGTGTCAGCAGTGACACAAACTACGAGCAGTACTTC.

This clonotype has a count of ten or more. Germline and junction disagree at one end, which may indicate a read error. The V call is TRBV28, the J call TRBJ1-5; a weak D match, TRBD1 (5 bases). Germline V lookup: CDR1 MDHEN, CDR2 SYDVKM. This CDR3 is built from 14 residues. CDR3 region: CASSLGGPNQPQHF. CDR3 nucleotides: TGCGCCAGCAGCTTGGGGGGTCCAAATCAGCCCCAGCATTTT.

This chain uses TRBV14 with TRBJ2-3, with 10 bases aligning to TRBD1. Germline CDR1 is SGHDN and CDR2 is FVKESK. After removal of 4 bases from V and 3 bases from J, the junction contained 7 bases not matched to a gene. This CDR3 has 16 residues. The CDR3: CASSRLGQGYTDTQYF. DNA for the CDR3: TGTGCCAGCAGCCGGCTGGGACAGGGGTATACAGATACGCAGTATTTT.

This clonotype was counted a few times. The chain employs TRBV29-1 and TRBJ2-3; 7 nucleotides line up with TRBD2. Germline V gives CDR1 SQVTM, CDR2 ANQGSEA. Trimming took 6 bases from V and 6 from J; bases not matched to a gene: 9. The CDR3 is 13 amino acids. The CDR3 DNA reads as TGCAGCGTGCGAGCGGGGTCGGGGGATACGCAGTATTTT. This codes for CSVRAGSGDTQYF.

This clonotype was seen a handful of times. The V and J genes are TRBV20-1 and TRBJ1-1; D possibly corresponds to TRBD1 (5 bases). The CDR3 has 13 residues. Trimming left V 5 bases short and J 2 bases short, with 12 bases between. Per germline, CDR1 DFQATT and CDR2 SNEGSKA (reference sequence). The CDR3 bases are TGCAGTGCTCACGCAGGGCCTAACACTGAAGCTTTCTTT. As protein: CSAHAGPNTEAFF.

The rearrangement joins TRBV6-2 or TRBV6-3 to TRBJ2-3, with D perhaps matching TRBD1 (5 bases). CDR1 MNHEY and CDR2 SVGEGT come from the germline V gene. CDR3 length: 14 residues. V was cut by 6 bases and J by 3 bases, with 13 bases left in between. This CDR3 is CASRLTTATDTQYF. Written as DNA, the CDR3 is TGTGCCAGCAGACTCACGACAGCTACAGATACGCAGTATTTT.

This clonotype appeared many times. The chain combines TRBV29-1 with TRBJ2-7, with TRBD2 as a possible D gene (5 bases). This CDR3 is 13 amino acids long. The V end was cut by 3 bases, the J end by 5 bases, with 14 bases between. The germline CDR1 and CDR2 sequences are SQVTM and ANQGSEA. The CDR3 nucleotides read TGCAGCGTTGACCGCGGGCAGTCCCACGAGCAGTACTTC. It encodes CSVDRGQSHEQYF.

This clonotype has only a few counts. The V gene is TRBV10-3, the J gene TRBJ2-7; 7 bases agree with TRBD1. Germline V gene sequence: CDR1 ENHRY, CDR2 SYGVKD. J lost 0 bases, V lost 10 bases, and 6 bases had no gene match. This CDR3 spans 13 amino acids. DNA of the CDR3: TGTGCCACAACGGGACAGCTCTCCTACGAGCAGTACTTC. Translation: CATTGQLSYEQYF.

This clonotype showed up just a few times. The chain uses TRBV7-6 and TRBJ2-1, with 9 positions matching TRBD2. The ends lost 0 bases at V and 4 bases at J; junction bases unmatched: 7. The CDR3 runs to 17 residues. From germline, CDR1 is SGHVS and CDR2 FNYEAQ. The CDR3 nucleotides are TGTGCCAGCAGCTTAGCGAGCGGGGGGACGCGTTACAATGAGCAGTTCTTC. Protein sequence: CASSLASGGTRYNEQFF.

J is TRBJ2-1 and V is TRBV7-8; D gene ambiguous. This CDR3 is 13 amino acids long. V was clipped by 3 bases and J by 9 bases, with 12 bases between them. CDR1 is SGHVS, CDR2 FQNEAQ, per germline. The CDR3 spells CASSLHSWGEQFF. The CDR3 DNA reads TGTGCCAGCAGCTTGCATTCCTGGGGTGAGCAGTTCTTC. Together with reference TRBV7-8 and TRBJ2-1, the CDR3 gives the full variable domain: GAGVSQSPRYKVAKRGQDVALRCDPISGHVSLFWYQQALGQGPEFLTYFQNEAQLDKSGLPSDRFFAERPEGSVSTLKIQRTQQEDSAVYLCASSLHSWGEQFFGPGTRLTVL.

In its sample, this clonotype was seen a few times. This chain uses TRBV13 with TRBJ2-4, with TRBD1 as a possible D gene (5 bases). This CDR3 contains 15 residues. Trimming shortened V by 5 bases and J by 1 base, and 12 bases separated the two germline ends. Germline loops: CDR1 PRHDT, CDR2 FYEKMQ (reference sequence). CDR3: CASSPRAGAKNIQYF. The CDR3 bases are TGTGCCAGCAGCCCCAGGGCCGGGGCCAAAAACATTCAGTACTTC.

This clonotype was seen at least ten times. J is TRBJ2-1 and V is TRBV30; D gene uncertain. The CDR3 is 12 amino acids. Germline V lookup: CDR1 GTSNPN, CDR2 SVGIG (reference sequence). The ends were cut back, 3 bases at V and 9 bases at J, with 12 bases in the middle. DNA for the CDR3: TGTGCCTGGAGCTCCCGGTACGGTGAGCAGTTCTTC. Its protein is CAWSSRYGEQFF.

This clonotype came up a few times. This chain joins TRBV29-1 and TRBJ2-1; TRBD1 matches at 12 bases. The CDR3 is made up of 14 amino acids. With V trimmed by 6 bases and J by 8 bases, 8 bases remained unmatched. Germline CDR1 and CDR2: SQVTM and ANQGSEA. The CDR3 region is CSVAGTGGMYEQFF. The CDR3 bases are TGCAGCGTCGCCGGGACAGGGGGCATGTATGAGCAGTTCTTC.

This clonotype was counted between two and nine times. V and J are TRBV7-2 and TRBJ1-2; D is uncertain. Trimming took 5 bases from V and 8 from J, leaving 18 bases between them. The CDR3 loop spans 14 amino acids. CDR1 and CDR2 (germline): SGHTA, FQGNSA. The CDR3 protein is CASSLASGYRGYTF. The CDR3 bases are TGTGCCAGCAGCCTTGCCAGTGGGTATCGGGGCTACACCTTC. Drawing the rest from reference TRBV7-2 and TRBJ1-2, the complete variable domain is GAGVSQSPSNKVTEKGKDVELRCDPISGHTALYWYRQSLGQGLEFLIYFQGNSAPDKSGLPSDRFSAERTGGSVSTLTIQRTQQEDSAVYLCASSLASGYRGYTFGSGTRLTVV.

This clonotype was found many times. V is TRBV12-3 or TRBV12-4 and J is TRBJ2-3; maybe TRBD1 (6 bases). CDR3 length equals 16 residues. Trimming shortened V by 5 bases and J by 2 bases, and 17 bases separated the two germline ends. The CDR3: CASSLAPGVSTDTQYF. DNA of the CDR3: TGTGCCAGCAGTCTTGCACCAGGGGTATCCACAGATACGCAGTATTTT.

This clonotype has a count of ten or more. The CDR3 loop is CSARMLAGGQETQYF. The CDR3 DNA reads as TGCAGTGCTAGAATGCTAGCGGGGGGCCAAGAGACCCAGTACTTC. V usage is TRBV20-1 and J usage is TRBJ2-5; 11 bases line up with TRBD2. The germline gives CDR1 DFQATT, CDR2 SNEGSKA (reference sequence). The CDR3 consists of 15 residues. V was pared by 2 bases and J by 1 base, with 3 bases of the junction left unmatched.

V and J are TRBV19 and TRBJ2-7; no definite D call. CDR1 is LNHDA and CDR2 is SQIVND in the germline V gene (reference sequence). V was trimmed by 3 bases and J by 1 base, leaving 7 bases between them. The CDR3 is made up of 13 amino acids. The CDR3 bases are TGTGCCAGTAGTATTTACCCGTCCTACGAGCAGTACTTC. Amino acid sequence: CASSIYPSYEQYF.

This clonotype was counted many times. This chain connects TRBV13 to TRBJ2-5; D ambiguous. Trimming removed 2 bases from V and 3 bases from J, with 7 bases in between. The germline gives CDR1 PRHDT, CDR2 FYEKMQ (reference sequence). This CDR3 has 13 residues. For the CDR3, the DNA is TGTGCCAGCAGCTTAAGGGCAGAAGAGACCCAGTACTTC. Translating gives CASSLRAEETQYF.

This clonotype was seen ten or more times. The CDR3 DNA reads TGTGCCAGCAGCGTCTATGGAGGGGACTACTTAACGGAGACCCAGTACTTC. This sequence encodes CASSVYGGDYLTETQYF. The V and J genes are TRBV9 and TRBJ2-5; 7 bases align to TRBD2. CDR3 length: 17 amino acids. Germline assignment: CDR1 SGDLS and CDR2 YYNGEE. J was trimmed by 5 bases and V by 2 bases; bases with no gene match: 15.

The genes are TRBV20-1 and TRBJ1-1; D gene uncertain. Looked up from germline, CDR1 is DFQATT and CDR2 is SNEGSKA (reference sequence). The length of the CDR3 is 14 residues. This CDR3 reads CTHYRGLVNTEAFF. The CDR3 bases are TGCACTCACTACAGAGGGCTCGTGAACACTGAAGCTTTCTTT.

This rearrangement joins TRBV20-1 to TRBJ1-6; D is ambiguous. Trimming cost V 0 bases and J 0 bases, with 12 bases left between them. Germline assignment: CDR1 DFQATT and CDR2 SNEGSKA (reference sequence). The CDR3 extends over 17 amino acids. The CDR3 DNA reads TGCAGTGCTAGAGATTGGCCGAAGAGCTCCTATAATTCACCCCTCCACTTT. It specifies CSARDWPKSSYNSPLHF.

This rearrangement joins TRBV25-1 to TRBJ2-2; D uncertain. CDR1 and CDR2 from the germline V gene are MGHDK and SYGVNS. The V gene lost 1 base and the J gene lost 2 bases, with 2 bases spanning the gap. CDR3 length: 13 residues. The DNA for the CDR3 is TGTGCCAGCAGTGAATCTAACACCGGGGAGCTGTTTTTT. It yields the protein CASSESNTGELFF.

In DNA form, the CDR3 reads TGTGCCACCAGTGATTTGGTCCAGGGCTACACTGAAGCTTTCTTT. Encoded protein: CATSDLVQGYTEAFF. This chain uses TRBV24-1 with TRBJ1-1, with D perhaps TRBD1 (5 bases). The length of the CDR3 is 15 residues. V was shortened by 0 bases and J by 3 bases, with 10 bases between the two germline ends. CDR1 is KGHDR and CDR2 is SFDVKD in the germline V gene.